This T cell receptor beta chain appears in the sequencing data of a study of beta chain features in type 1 diabetes. Study-wide findings and caveats: Among type 1 diabetes patients, VDJ junctions had fewer insertions and more deletions. Shortening that was moderate but significant affected the TCRB CDR3s of Type 1 diabetes patients in all four CD4+ subsets.

This clone was counted between two and nine times. Antigen unknown. Trimming cost V 3 bases and J 1 base; bases outside gene matches: 2. The germline CDR1 and CDR2 sequences are WNHNN and SYGVQD (reference sequence). CDR3 length: 14 amino acids. By way of CD45RO/CCR7/CD25/CD127/CD95/CD27, the CD4+ regulatory, stem cell-like memory, central memory and naive cells were sorted. The whole isolated RNA underwent reverse transcription, so sequencing captured expressed TCRB transcripts. Profiled with immunoSEQ multiplex PCR; TCRdb holds only in-frame clones, not every one. Among about 340,000 clones listed, roughly 14% were seen once.

The sequenced material came from naive CD4+ T cells from blood. V and J are TRBV10-1 and TRBJ2-5; 7 bases are shared with TRBD1. This sequence originates from a woman younger than 30 with type 1 diabetes. The DNA for the CDR3 is TGCGCCAGCAGTGATGGGACAGCCCAAGAGACCCAGTACTTC. This encodes CASSDGTAQETQYF.